This T cell receptor (beta chain) was recorded in a study of T cell changes during pregnancy in multiple sclerosis. The assay was immunoSEQ multiplex PCR, and TCRdb's table has in-frame clones only and misses some. In the table there are over 25,000 clones, 89% of which are singletons. There are 14 residues in the CDR3. V lost 5 bases and J lost 0; bases outside the gene matches: 2. Germline lookup yields CDR1 LNHDA and CDR2 SQIVND (reference sequence). The J gene is TRBJ2-7, the V gene TRBV19; 9 bases fit TRBD2. The specimen comprised CD8+ T cells from peripheral blood mononuclear cells, sampled after pregnancy. This receptor was obtained from a female donor with multiple sclerosis, enrolled in a pregnancy study. This chain's CDR3 is CASSSSGISYEQYF. CDR3 coding DNA: TGTGCCAGTAGTTCTAGCGGGATCTCCTACGAGCAGTACTTC. The full variable domain, completed using reference TRBV19 and TRBJ2-7, is DGGITQSPKYLFRKEGQNVTLSCEQNLNHDAMYWYRQDPGQGLRLIYYSQIVNDFQKGDIAEGYSVSREKKESFPLTVTSAQKNPTAFYLCASSSSGISYEQYFGPGTRLTVT.